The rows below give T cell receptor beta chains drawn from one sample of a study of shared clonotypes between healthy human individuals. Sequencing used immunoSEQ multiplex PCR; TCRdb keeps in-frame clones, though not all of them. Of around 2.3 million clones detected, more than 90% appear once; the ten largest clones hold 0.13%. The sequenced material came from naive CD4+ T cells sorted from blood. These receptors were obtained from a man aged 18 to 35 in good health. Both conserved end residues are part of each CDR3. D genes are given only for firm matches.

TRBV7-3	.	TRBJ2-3	TGTGCCAGCAGCCCCAGGAATACAGATACGCAGTATTTT	CASSPRNTDTQYF
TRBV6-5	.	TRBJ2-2	TGTGCCAGCAGTTACTCACCGTTCGGGGCCGGGGAGCTGTTTTTT	CASSYSPFGAGELFF
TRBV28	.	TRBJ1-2	TGTGCCAGCCTGGGGCAGGGGACCTATGGCTACACCTTC	CASLGQGTYGYTF
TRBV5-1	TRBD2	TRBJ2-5	TGCGCCAGCAGCTTGGTTAGCGGGAACAAAGAGACCCAGTACTTC	CASSLVSGNKETQYF
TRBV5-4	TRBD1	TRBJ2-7	TGTGCCAGCAGGTTCTGGGACAGCTCCTACGAGCAGTACTTC	CASRFWDSSYEQYF
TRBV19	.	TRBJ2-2	TGTGCCAGTAGAAGAACAGGGGGGGACACCGGGGAGCTGTTTTTT	CASRRTGGDTGELFF
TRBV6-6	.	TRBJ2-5	TGTGCCAGCAGTTCGGAGGGGGGACAAGAGACCCAGTACTTC	CASSSEGGQETQYF
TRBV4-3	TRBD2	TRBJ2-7	TGCGCCAGCAGCCAAGATTTAACTAGCGGGAAATCCTACGAGCAGTACTTC	CASSQDLTSGKSYEQYF
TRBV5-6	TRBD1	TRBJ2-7	TGTGCCAGCAGCACGGGACAGGGGTACGAGCAGTACTTC	CASSTGQGYEQYF
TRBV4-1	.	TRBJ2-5	TGCGCCAGCAGCCTCGGGGGCGAAGAGACCCAGTACTTC	CASSLGGEETQYF
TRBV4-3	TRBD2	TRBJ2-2	TGCGCCAGCAGCCAAAGGGTAGCGGGCGTAACCGGGGAGCTGTTTTTT	CASSQRVAGVTGELFF
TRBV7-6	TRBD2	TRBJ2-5	TGTGCCAGCAGCCGTTCTAGCGGTAACTACCAAGAGACCCAGTACTTC	CASSRSSGNYQETQYF
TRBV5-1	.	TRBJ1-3	TGCGCCAGCAGCTCCCAGGGTGGTTCTGGAAACACCATATATTTT	CASSSQGGSGNTIYF
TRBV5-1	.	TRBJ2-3	TGCGCCAGCAGACCGGGACTCCCCACAGATACGCAGTATTTT	CASRPGLPTDTQYF
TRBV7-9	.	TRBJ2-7	TGTGCCAGCAGCGCTCGGACAAATCCCGAGCAGTACTTC	CASSARTNPEQYF
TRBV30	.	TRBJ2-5	TGTGCCTGGAGTGGGGGGCGAGAGACCCAGTACTTC	CAWSGGRETQYF
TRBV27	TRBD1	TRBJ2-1	TGTGCCAGCACCGCTAAGGGACAGTGGAGGTTAAATGAGCAGTTCTTC	CASTAKGQWRLNEQFF